These 21 T cell receptor beta chains came from one sample sequenced in a study of blood T cell repertoires in COVID-19. Produced via immunoSEQ multiplex PCR; TCRdb's table is partial and in-frame only. This sample yields 200,000 to 300,000 clones, of which approximately 89% are seen a single time; 2% to 2.5% belongs to the top ten. Sequencing was carried out using PBMCs or T cells enriched from blood (not recorded which). The receptors were gathered from a woman aged 40 to 50 with acute COVID-19.

The genes are TRBV7-2 and TRBJ2-7; the D gene is possibly TRBD2 (5 bases). Germline V gene data show CDR1 as SGHTA and CDR2 as FQGNSA. Trimming took 4 bases from V and 0 from J, leaving 10 bases between them. CDR3 length: 14 amino acids. The CDR3 nucleotides read TGTGCCAGCAGCTACGGGATGTCCTCCTACGAGCAGTACTTC. Translated: CASSYGMSSYEQYF.

Here the CDR3 reads CASNLMGSQGYTF. In nucleotides, the CDR3 is TGTGCCAGCAACCTGATGGGGAGTCAAGGCTACACCTTC. V and J are TRBV28 and TRBJ1-2; no clear D gene. Per the germline V gene, CDR1 is MDHEN and CDR2 is SYDVKM. V lost 7 bases, J lost 8 bases, and 17 bases lay in between. This CDR3 is built from 13 residues.

The chain links TRBV4-3 to TRBJ1-1; the match to TRBD1 covers 7 bases. The germline V gene has CDR1 LGHNA and CDR2 YSLEER. This CDR3 spans 14 amino acids. The ends lost 1 base at V and 5 bases at J; junction bases unmatched: 4. CDR3 sequence (DNA): TGCGCCAGCAGCCAAGGACAGGGAGTTACTGAAGCTTTCTTT. Its translation: CASSQGQGVTEAFF.

The chain couples TRBV9 to TRBJ1-6; D is possibly TRBD1 (5 bases). CDR1 and CDR2 from the germline V gene are SGDLS and YYNGEE. With 7 bases removed from V and 6 bases from J, the gap between germline ends came to 14 bases. This CDR3 has 14 residues. The CDR3: CASAQGFRNSPLHF. CDR3 sequence (DNA): TGTGCCAGCGCGCAGGGTTTCCGTAATTCACCCCTCCACTTT.

The chain carries TRBV11-3 and TRBJ1-1; D ambiguous. CDR1 SGHNT and CDR2 YENEEA come from the germline V gene. The CDR3 totals 15 residues. Trimming removed 8 bases from V and 4 bases from J, with 20 bases in between. The CDR3 protein is CASGPGGTEGTEAFF. In DNA form, the CDR3 reads TGTGCCAGCGGTCCGGGTGGCACGGAAGGCACTGAAGCTTTCTTT.

This clone was seen many times. The chain carries TRBV5-6 and TRBJ2-5; tentative D call: TRBD1 (5 bases). V lost 3 bases and J lost 5, with 14 bases in between. The CDR3 is made up of 14 amino acids. Looked up from germline, CDR1 is SGHDT and CDR2 is YYEEEE. The CDR3 region is CASSSALQGETQYF. As DNA, the CDR3 is TGTGCCAGCAGCTCCGCCTTGCAGGGTGAGACCCAGTACTTC. The full variable domain, with the rest looked up from reference TRBV5-6 and TRBJ2-5, is DAGVTQSPTHLIKTRGQQVTLRCSPKSGHDTVSWYQQALGQGPQFIFQYYEEEERQRGNFPDRFSGHQFPNYSSELNVNALLLGDSALYLCASSSALQGETQYFGPGTRLLVL.

The chain uses TRBV19 and TRBJ2-3; 14 bases match TRBD2. Germline trimming cut 5 bases from V and 6 bases from J; bases unmatched to any gene: 7. This CDR3 is built from 16 residues. Germline V CDR1 and CDR2: LNHDA, SQIVND (reference sequence). The CDR3 loop is CASSPGLAGEMDTQYF. The CDR3 bases are TGTGCCAGTAGTCCGGGACTAGCGGGAGAGATGGATACGCAGTATTTT.

V usage is TRBV7-9 and J usage is TRBJ2-3, with TRBD1 matching 11 bases. Germline lookup yields CDR1 SEHNR and CDR2 FQNEAQ (reference sequence). Losses at the gene ends were 4 bases for V and 3 bases for J; bases not matched to a gene: 3. This CDR3 comprises 15 residues. Written as DNA, the CDR3 is TGTGCCAGCAGCTCTGGGACAGGGGGTACAGATACGCAGTATTTT. This codes for CASSSGTGGTDTQYF. The variable domain in full, completed from reference TRBV7-9 and TRBJ2-3, reads DTGVSQNPRHKITKRGQNVTFRCDPISEHNRLYWYRQTLGQGPEFLTYFQNEAQLEKSRLLSDRFSAERPKGSFSTLEIQRTEQGDSAMYLCASSSGTGGTDTQYFGPGTRLTVL.

The chain is built from TRBV6-2 or TRBV6-3 and TRBJ2-2; perhaps TRBD2 as D (5 bases). Per germline, CDR1 MNHEY and CDR2 SVGEGT. CDR3 length equals 15 residues. V gave up 5 bases and J gave up 4 bases, with 14 bases separating them. This CDR3 reads CASSRERTSTGELFF. In nucleotides, the CDR3 is TGTGCCAGCAGTCGCGAGCGGACTTCCACCGGGGAGCTGTTTTTT.

The genes are TRBV9 and TRBJ2-1; TRBD1 aligns across 9 bases. The length of the CDR3 is 17 residues. V trimming: 3 bases; J trimming: 5 bases; junction bases outside the gene matches: 12. CDR1 SGDLS and CDR2 YYNGEE come from the germline V gene. This CDR3 reads CASSESPTGGGNNEQFF. The CDR3 region has the DNA TGTGCCAGCAGCGAATCCCCTACAGGGGGCGGGAACAATGAGCAGTTCTTC.

The chain couples TRBV2 to TRBJ1-5, with 7 nucleotides matching TRBD1. With 6 bases clipped from V and 2 bases from J, the junction kept 7 bases outside the gene matches. CDR3 length: 15 residues. Per the germline V gene, CDR1 is SNHLY and CDR2 is FYNNEI. The CDR3 spells CASSLTGMGNQPQHF. DNA for the CDR3: TGTGCCAGCAGCTTGACAGGGATGGGCAATCAGCCCCAGCATTTT.

This clone turned up a few times. The chain employs TRBV5-1 and TRBJ1-6, with 9 nucleotides matching TRBD1. The V gene's germline CDR1 is SGHRS and CDR2 YFSETQ. The CDR3 covers 16 residues. Losses at the gene ends were 3 bases for V and 7 bases for J; bases not matched to a gene: 8. The CDR3 coding sequence is TGCGCCAGCAGCTACAGGGGGCGAGGGGAAAATTCACCCCTCCACTTT. Translated, it gives CASSYRGRGENSPLHF.

The CDR3 loop reads CASSLVLQGPGELFF. CDR3 sequence (DNA): TGTGCCAGCAGCTTAGTATTACAGGGTCCCGGGGAGCTGTTTTTT. The gene calls are TRBV11-2 and TRBJ2-2, with D maybe TRBD1 (6 bases). Germline CDR1 SGHAT, CDR2 FQNNGV. The CDR3 length is 15 residues. Trimming removed 1 base at V and 6 bases at J, with 12 bases between.

The CDR3 nucleotides read TGTGCCGTATCCTTGTTAGCCAAAAACATTCAGTACTTC. It encodes CAVSLLAKNIQYF. The chain employs TRBV12-3 or TRBV12-4 and TRBJ2-4, with no clear D. The CDR3 length is 13 residues. Trimming left V 11 bases short and J 0 bases short, with 11 bases between.

The gene calls are TRBV9 and TRBJ2-3; 8 bases are shared with TRBD2. Germline CDR1 SGDLS, CDR2 YYNGEE. The CDR3 sequence is 14 residues long. Germline trimming cut 3 bases from V and 1 base from J; bases unmatched to any gene: 1. The CDR3 DNA is TGTGCCAGCAGCGCCGGGGGGGGCACAGATACGCAGTATTTT. Amino acid sequence: CASSAGGGTDTQYF.

This rearrangement joins TRBV6-5 to TRBJ1-2; D ambiguous. V was clipped by 6 bases and J by 4 bases, with 15 bases between them. The CDR3 is made up of 14 amino acids. Germline-derived CDR1 and CDR2 are MNHEY and SVGAGI. CDR3 in amino acids: CASRAVRSGYGYTF. CDR3 coding DNA: TGTGCCAGCAGGGCTGTGAGGTCTGGCTATGGCTACACCTTC.

V is TRBV19 and J is TRBJ1-2, with 8 bases lining up with TRBD1. CDR3 length: 17 residues. J was trimmed by 4 bases and V by 1 base; bases with no gene match: 11. Germline CDR1 reads LNHDA; CDR2 reads SQIVND (reference sequence). The CDR3 bases are TGTGCCAGTAGTATAGTGGGGGCAGGGGGCGCCCGCTATGGCTACACCTTC. This gives the protein CASSIVGAGGARYGYTF.

This clone has only one observation. This sequence joins TRBV6-5 and TRBJ1-2, with TRBD1 as a possible D gene (5 bases). CDR3 length: 13 residues. V shed 7 bases and J shed 11 bases, with 20 bases lying between them. From germline, CDR1 is MNHEY and CDR2 SVGAGI. CDR3 bases: TGTGCCAGCATAGCAGGGATTTCATTCCGGTACACCTTC. Protein: CASIAGISFRYTF.

The chain is built from TRBV19 and TRBJ2-7, with 7 bases identical to TRBD1. Per germline, CDR1 LNHDA and CDR2 SQIVND (reference sequence). The CDR3 loop spans 14 amino acids. V lost 5 bases to trimming and J lost 2 bases; unmatched junction nucleotides: 6. CDR3 nucleotides: TGTGCCAGTAGTGCCAGACAGGGAACCTACGAGCAGTACTTC. It codes for CASSARQGTYEQYF.

This chain connects TRBV7-2 to TRBJ1-1; no clear D. Looked up from germline, CDR1 is SGHTA and CDR2 is FQGNSA. Deletions cut 5 bases from V and 0 bases from J, with 13 bases between. The CDR3 extends over 15 amino acids. The CDR3 coding sequence is TGTGCCAGCAGCCCCCAGTGGGCTATGAACACTGAAGCTTTCTTT. It yields the protein CASSPQWAMNTEAFF.

This clone was detected a few times. The chain is built from TRBV4-3 and TRBJ2-1; 8 bases fit TRBD1. V lost 1 base and J lost 3; bases outside the gene matches: 2. Germline CDR1 reads LGHNA; CDR2 reads YSLEER. This CDR3 region has 15 residues. The DNA for the CDR3 is TGCGCCAGCAGCCAAGTCGGGACAGGCTACAATGAGCAGTTCTTC. Translation gives CASSQVGTGYNEQFF.